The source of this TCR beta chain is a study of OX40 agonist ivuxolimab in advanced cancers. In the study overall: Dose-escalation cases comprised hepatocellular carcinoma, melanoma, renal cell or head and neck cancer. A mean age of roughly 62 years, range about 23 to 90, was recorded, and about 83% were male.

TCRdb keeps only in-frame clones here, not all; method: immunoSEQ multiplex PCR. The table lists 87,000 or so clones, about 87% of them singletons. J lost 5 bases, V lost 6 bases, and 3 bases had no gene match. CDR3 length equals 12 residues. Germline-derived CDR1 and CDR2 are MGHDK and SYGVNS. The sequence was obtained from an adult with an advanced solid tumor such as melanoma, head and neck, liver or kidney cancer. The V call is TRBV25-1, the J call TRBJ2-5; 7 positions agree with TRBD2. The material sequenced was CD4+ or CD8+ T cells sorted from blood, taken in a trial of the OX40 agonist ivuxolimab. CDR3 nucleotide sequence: TGTGCCAGCAGGGGAGGGTTGGAGACCCAGTACTTC. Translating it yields CASRGGLETQYF.